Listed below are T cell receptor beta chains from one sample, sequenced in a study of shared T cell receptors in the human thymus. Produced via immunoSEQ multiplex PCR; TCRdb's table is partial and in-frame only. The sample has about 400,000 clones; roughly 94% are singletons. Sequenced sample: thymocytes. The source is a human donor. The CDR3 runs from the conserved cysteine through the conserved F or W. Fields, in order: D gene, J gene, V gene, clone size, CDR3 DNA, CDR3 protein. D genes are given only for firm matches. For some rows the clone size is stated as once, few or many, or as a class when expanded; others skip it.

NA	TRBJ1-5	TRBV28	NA	TGTGCCAGCAGTTTAGATTTATCCCTGGCCGTCAATCAGCCCCAGCATTTT	CASSLDLSLAVNQPQHF
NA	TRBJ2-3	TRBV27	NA	TGTGCCAGCAGTTTGAGGCAGACCTCAGATACGCAGTATTTT	CASSLRQTSDTQYF
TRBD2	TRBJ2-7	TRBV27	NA	TGTGCCAGCAGTACCTTCCCTAGCGGGAGGGTAGGAGAGCAGTACTTC	CASSTFPSGRVGEQYF
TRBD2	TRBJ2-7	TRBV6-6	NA	TGTGCCAGCAGTTATAGCGCTAGCGGGAGTCAGAACGAGCAGTACTTC	CASSYSASGSQNEQYF
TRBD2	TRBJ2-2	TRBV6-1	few	TGTGCCAGCAGTGAGCTGGGACTAGCGGGAGGGCCTGGCACCGGGGAGCTGTTTTTT	CASSELGLAGGPGTGELFF
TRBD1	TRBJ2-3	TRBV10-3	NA	TGTGCCATCAGGGAGACAGGGGGGCGCCGTACAGATACGCAGTATTTT	CAIRETGGRRTDTQYF
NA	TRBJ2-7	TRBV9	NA	TGTGCCAGCAGCGTAGGAGGGGGACCAAGCTCCTACGAGCAGTACTTC	CASSVGGGPSSYEQYF
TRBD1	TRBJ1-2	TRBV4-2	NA	TGTGCCAGCACCTTCACAGGGGACGGAGGCTACACCTTC	CASTFTGDGGYTF
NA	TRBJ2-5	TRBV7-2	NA	TGTGCCAGCAGCTTGCTTAGGTACCAAGAGACCCAGTACTTC	CASSLLRYQETQYF
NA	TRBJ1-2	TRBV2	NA	TGTGCCAGGGGGACTGATTATGGCTACACCTTC	CARGTDYGYTF
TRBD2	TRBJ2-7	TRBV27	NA	TGTGCCAGCAGCACGGGGGGCTACGAGCAGTACTTC	CASSTGGYEQYF
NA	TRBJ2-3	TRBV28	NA	TGTGCCAGCAGGAGCCGTTCTGTAATTGGCACAGATACGCAGTATTTT	CASRSRSVIGTDTQYF
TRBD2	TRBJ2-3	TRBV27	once	TGTGCCAGCAGGCGCGGGACTAGCGGGAGAGCGACGGAGAGCACAGATACGCAGTATTTT	CASRRGTSGRATESTDTQYF
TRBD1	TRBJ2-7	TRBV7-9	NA	TGTGCCAGCAGCCGAGGACAGGGGCGAAACTACGAGCAGTACTTC	CASSRGQGRNYEQYF
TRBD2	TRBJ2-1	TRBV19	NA	TGTGCCAGTAGTATAGGGACGACTAGCGGGGGGAACAATGAGCAGTTCTTC	CASSIGTTSGGNNEQFF
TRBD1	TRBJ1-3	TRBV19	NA	TGTGCCAGTACTTACAGAGGGGGCCCTGGAAACACCATATATTTT	CASTYRGGPGNTIYF
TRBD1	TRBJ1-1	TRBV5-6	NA	TGTGCCAGCACCCCTCGGGACAGGTGGGTCCCTGAAGCTTTCTTT	CASTPRDRWVPEAFF
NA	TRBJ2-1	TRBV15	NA	TGTGCCACCGTTCGGTCACCTAAACAATACAATGAGCAGTTCTTC	CATVRSPKQYNEQFF
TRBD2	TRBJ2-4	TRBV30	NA	TGTGCCTGGGACCCCCGGACTAGTAACATTCAGTACTTC	CAWDPRTSNIQYF
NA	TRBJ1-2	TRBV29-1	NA	TGCAGCGTTGAAGAGGGAAGCGGGGCCGGAAACCTCTATGGCTACACCTTC	CSVEEGSGAGNLYGYTF
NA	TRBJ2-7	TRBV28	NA	TGTGCCAGCAGTTTAACGCCCTACGAGCAGTACTTC	CASSLTPYEQYF
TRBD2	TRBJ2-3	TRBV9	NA	TGTGCCAGCAGCGCAGGACTAGCAAGTGGAGCGCAGTATTTT	CASSAGLASGAQYF
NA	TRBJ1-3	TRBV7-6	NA	TGTGCCAGCAGCCCCCCTTCTAGGGCTGGCTCCGGAAACACCATATATTTT	CASSPPSRAGSGNTIYF
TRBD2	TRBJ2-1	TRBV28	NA	TGTGCCAGCAGTGCCGGGACTACCGAATACAATGAGCAGTTCTTC	CASSAGTTEYNEQFF
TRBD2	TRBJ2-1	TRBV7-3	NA	TGTGCCAGCAGCTTACTAGCGGGAGGTACATCCTACAATGAGCAGTTCTTC	CASSLLAGGTSYNEQFF
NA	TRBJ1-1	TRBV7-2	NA	TGTGCCAGCAGCCACGACCTTGGGAACACTGAAGCTTTCTTT	CASSHDLGNTEAFF
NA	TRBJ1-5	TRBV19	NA	TGTGCCAGTAGTGACGGGAGGAACAGCGATCAGCCCCAGCATTTT	CASSDGRNSDQPQHF
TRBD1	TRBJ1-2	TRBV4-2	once	TGTGCCAGCAGCCAGAGACAGGGGAACGACTATGGCTACACCTTC	CASSQRQGNDYGYTF
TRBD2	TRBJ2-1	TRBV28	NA	TGTGCCAGCAGACGGATAGGGCTAGCGGAAAGTTTGAATGAGCAGTTCTTC	CASRRIGLAESLNEQFF
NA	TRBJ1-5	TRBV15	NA	TGTGCCACCAGCCGCCGGGGGGAAAATCAGCCCCAGCATTTT	CATSRRGENQPQHF
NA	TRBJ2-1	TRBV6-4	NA	TGTGCCAGCAGGGCACTAGCCGGGTCCTACAATGAGCAGTTCTTC	CASRALAGSYNEQFF
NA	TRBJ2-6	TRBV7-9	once	TGTGCCAGCAGCCGAAACTCTGGGGCCAACGTCCTGACTTTC	CASSRNSGANVLTF
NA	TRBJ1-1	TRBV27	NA	TGTGCCAGCAGTTTACGGCTGGCCCAGGACACTGAAGCTTTCTTT	CASSLRLAQDTEAFF
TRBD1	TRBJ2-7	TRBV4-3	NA	TGCGCCAGCAGCCCCGGGACAGGGGGAAAGCAGTACTTC	CASSPGTGGKQYF
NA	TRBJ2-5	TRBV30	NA	TGTGCCTGGAGCGCACCCGACCCGCCGATGACAGGCGCTGGTTCCCAGTACTTC	CAWSAPDPPMTGAGSQYF
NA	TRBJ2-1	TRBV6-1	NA	TGTGCCAGCACCCTACAGGGAAATGAGCAGTTCTTC	CASTLQGNEQFF
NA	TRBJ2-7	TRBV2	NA	TGTGCCAGCAGTGCCCGGACAGACATCTACGAGCAGTACTTC	CASSARTDIYEQYF
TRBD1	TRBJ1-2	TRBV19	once	TGTGCCAGTAGTCCCGGGACAGGGACCTACTATGGCTACACCTTC	CASSPGTGTYYGYTF
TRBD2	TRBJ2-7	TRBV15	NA	TGTGCCACCAGCAGAGGGGGACCTAGCGGGAGGACGTCCTACGAGCAGTACTTC	CATSRGGPSGRTSYEQYF
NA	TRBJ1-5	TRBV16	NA	TGTGCCAGCAGCCCTCGGAGGGGTATCGGGGATAGCAATCAGCCCCAGCATTTT	CASSPRRGIGDSNQPQHF
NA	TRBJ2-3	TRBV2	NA	TGTGCCAGCAGCCACCGTTGGGTGTGGGAAGATTCTAGCACAGATACGCAGTATTTT	CASSHRWVWEDSSTDTQYF
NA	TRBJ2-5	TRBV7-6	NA	TGTGCCAGCAGCTTAGTGGCAGAGACCCAGTACTTC	CASSLVAETQYF
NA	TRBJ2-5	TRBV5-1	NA	TGCGCCAGCAGCTTGGGTTCTCATTTGGAAGAGACCCAGTACTTC	CASSLGSHLEETQYF